This TCR beta chain comes out of a study of blood T cells in healthy people across ages. This clonotype was recorded a few times. Primed by a sample-barcoded 5' primer and a J-beta primer mix, a second PCR proceeded for 7 to 11 cycles. Via MiXCR, TCRdb re-called the 5' RACE reads, giving one row per CDR3 protein. Of 850,000 to 950,000 distinct CDR3 sequences listed, more than 25% are singletons. This CDR3 spans 17 amino acids. The V gene's germline CDR1 is SEHNR and CDR2 FQNEAQ (reference sequence). Trimming shortened V by 1 base and J by 0 bases, and 15 bases separated the two germline ends. The material sequenced was blood. The clonotype was recovered from a woman of 80 years or more in good health. The chain joins TRBV7-9 to TRBJ2-5; D is perhaps TRBD2 (7 bases). The CDR3 spells CASSLDTRGGYQETQYF. CDR3 DNA: TGTGCCAGCAGCTTAGATACGAGGGGGGGGTACCAAGAGACCCAGTACTTC.